This T cell receptor beta chain was identified during a study of cytomegalovirus exposure and HLA in healthy donors. Study observations and caveats: There were a few CMV-associated chains whose specificity for CMV antigens was confirmed in vitro. Cytomegalovirus-associated status was assigned to some 180 TCR beta chains. The classifier reportedly diagnosed cytomegalovirus status with high sensitivity and specificity. Rare sequences made up most TCRs, while some public TCRs were found in many donors.

The assay was immunoSEQ multiplex PCR, and TCRdb's table has in-frame clones only and misses some. The sample consists of roughly 60,000 clones, 90% to 95% of them appearing once. On this clone: Its specificity is unknown.

This CDR3 region has 18 residues. Germline V gene data show CDR1 as KGHSH and CDR2 as LQKENI. V was pared by 3 bases and J by 0 bases, with 8 bases of the junction left unmatched. The chain couples TRBV18 to TRBJ2-3, with TRBD2 matching 11 bases. This TCR was recovered from a young man in good health and CMV-seronegative. Sequencing was performed on PBMCs. As DNA, the CDR3 is TGTGCCAGCTCACCCCTCCCTCTAGCGGGAGGTAGCACAGATACGCAGTATTTT. Residues: CASSPLPLAGGSTDTQYF.